Sequencing of this T cell receptor (beta chain) was carried out in a study of blood T cell repertoires in COVID-19. Overall study context: Samples of COVID-19 (acute and convalescent) were obtained from the United States, Italy and Spain.

CDR3 length: 16 amino acids. Germline trimming cut 1 base from V and 2 bases from J; bases unmatched to any gene: 4. Germline V gene lookup returns CDR1 SGHKS and CDR2 YYEKEE (reference sequence). Authors' methods: Estimated nucleated cell counts came from reference gene primer amplification. Assay: immunoSEQ multiplex PCR; the TCRdb copy retains only in-frame clones and omits some. V, J and clone size are those of that table, while D and trimming were read from the DNA. The sample consists of some 60,000 clones, 84% of them appearing once. The sample comprised peripheral blood. The chain combines TRBV5-5 with TRBJ2-3; TRBD2 aligns across 10 bases. The receptor comes from a man older than 75 with COVID-19, enrolled during active disease. This CDR3 reads CASSLLLAGATDTQYF. In DNA, the CDR3 is TGTGCCAGCAGCTTGCTGCTAGCGGGAGCCACAGATACGCAGTATTTT.